This T cell receptor beta chain was documented in a study of blood T cell repertoires in COVID-19. Germline V gives CDR1 LNHDA, CDR2 SQIVND (reference sequence). This CDR3 is built from 15 residues. Germline trimming cut 3 bases from V and 3 bases from J; bases unmatched to any gene: 4. Clones were sequenced by immunoSEQ multiplex PCR, and TCRdb holds only the in-frame ones, with some missing. The data show about 240,000 clones, roughly 80% seen once. The TCR was taken from a woman in her 70s with acute or convalescent COVID-19. This chain connects TRBV19 to TRBJ1-5, with 8 bases fitting TRBD1. The sample was peripheral blood. The CDR3 nucleotides read TGTGCCAGTAGTATGGGACAGGTTCACAATCAGCCCCAGCATTTT. Amino acids: CASSMGQVHNQPQHF.